The clone carrying this T cell receptor beta chain turned up a few times. There are 15 residues in the CDR3. The germline V gene has CDR1 MDHEN and CDR2 SYDVKM. The V end was cut by 5 bases, the J end by 5 bases, with 19 bases between. The data derive from a study of blood T cells in healthy people across ages. With a J-beta primer mix and a sample-barcoded 5' primer, a second PCR ran about 7 to 12 cycles. Individual samples furnished no less than 3 million CDR3-containing paired-end reads apiece. MiXCR, run by TCRdb on the 5' RACE reads, gives a single entry per CDR3 protein. The sample yields more than 800,000 distinct CDR3 sequences, about 30% seen once.

Sample: blood. The chain uses TRBV28 and TRBJ2-7; D could derive from TRBD1 or TRBD2 (7 bases each). This clonotype was obtained from an elderly woman in good health. CDR3 nucleotide sequence: TGTGCCAGCAGTCCCCACCCAGGGGGGGGCAACGAGCAGTACTTC. Amino acids: CASSPHPGGGNEQYF. Full variable domain (outside the CDR3, taken from reference TRBV28 and TRBJ2-7): DVKVTQSSRYLVKRTGEKVFLECVQDMDHENMFWYRQDPGLGLRLIYFSYDVKMKEKGDIPEGYSVSREKKERFSLILESASTNQTSMYLCASSPHPGGGNEQYFGPGTRLTVT.